The 22 T cell receptor beta chains reported below all come from one sample, sequenced in a study of vaccination effects on CD4 cells after COVID-19. ViraFEST expansion of antigen-specific CD4+ T cells with viral peptide pools preceded sequencing. Culturing for ten to eleven days preceded CD4+ T cell isolation. This person caught SARS-CoV-2 sometime from March to December 2020, and PCR testing confirmed the infection. These receptors' targets are unknown. Measured with immunoSEQ multiplex PCR; TCRdb has only the in-frame clones, and not every one. The table shows about 70,000 clones, with 73% occurring only once. Sequencing was performed on CD4+ T cells from PBMCs cultured with HIV peptides, taken before COVID-19 vaccination. Sample subset: HIV-1 Nef peptide pool negative control/reference culture. Receptors were obtained from a human donor who had a prior SARS-CoV-2 infection.

This clone occurred a few times. The chain is built from TRBV5-4 and TRBJ2-1; TRBD2 matches 15 bases. The junction had 5 bases not matched to a gene; V was cut back by 4 bases and J by 9 bases. The germline gives CDR1 SGHNT, CDR2 YYREEE (reference sequence). This CDR3 comprises 15 residues. As DNA, the CDR3 is TGTGCCAGCAGCCCTGGACTAGCGGGGGGGCCTGAGCAGTTCTTC. Residues: CASSPGLAGGPEQFF.

This rearrangement joins TRBV5-6 to TRBJ2-7; D is perhaps TRBD1 (5 bases). V lost 4 bases and J 9 bases, leaving 20 bases between the germline ends. The CDR3 runs to 14 residues. Germline CDR1 reads SGHDT; CDR2 reads YYEEEE. CDR3: CASSPSRQGTMQYF. DNA for the CDR3: TGTGCCAGCAGCCCGTCCAGGCAGGGTACAATGCAGTACTTC.

The V call is TRBV18, the J call TRBJ2-2, with no clear D. Per the germline V gene, CDR1 is KGHSH and CDR2 is LQKENI. The CDR3 covers 14 residues. V lost 4 bases, J lost 2 bases, and 8 bases lay in between. CDR3 nucleotides: TGTGCCAGCTCACGTTCCATAAACACCGGGGAGCTGTTTTTT. Amino acid sequence: CASSRSINTGELFF.

The rearrangement links TRBV18 to TRBJ2-1; D ambiguous. The ends were cut back, 0 bases at V and 0 bases at J, with 6 bases in the middle. Germline assignment: CDR1 KGHSH and CDR2 LQKENI. This CDR3 is 15 amino acids long. CDR3 nucleotide sequence: TGTGCCAGCTCACCACCGCTAACCTCCTACAATGAGCAGTTCTTC. Protein product: CASSPPLTSYNEQFF.

This chain links TRBV5-4 with TRBJ2-7; D assignment may be TRBD1 or TRBD2 (5 bases each). V lost 2 bases and J lost 5, with 14 bases in between. This CDR3 is 14 amino acids long. The germline V gene encodes CDR1 SGHNT and CDR2 YYREEE (reference sequence). This chain's CDR3 is CASSLWQGVHEQYF. The CDR3 DNA reads TGTGCCAGCAGCTTATGGCAGGGAGTCCACGAGCAGTACTTC. The entire variable domain, with the rest obtained from reference TRBV5-4 and TRBJ2-7, is as follows: ETGVTQSPTHLIKTRGQQVTLRCSSQSGHNTVSWYQQALGQGPQFIFQYYREEENGRGNFPPRFSGLQFPNYSSELNVNALELDDSALYLCASSLWQGVHEQYFGPGTRLTVT.

The rearrangement links TRBV5-1 to TRBJ2-1; TRBD2 matches 14 bases. V lost 0 bases to trimming and J lost 6 bases; unmatched junction nucleotides: 23. This CDR3 contains 23 residues. Germline-derived CDR1 and CDR2 are SGHRS and YFSETQ. As DNA, the CDR3 is TGCGCCAGCAGCTTGGATGGCAGACTAGCGGGAGGGCCTTCGGTTTCTCTGGTCAATGAGCAGTTCTTC. Protein sequence: CASSLDGRLAGGPSVSLVNEQFF.

This chain connects TRBV15 to TRBJ2-6, with D tentatively TRBD1 (5 bases). Trimming left V 0 bases short and J 2 bases short, with 8 bases between. The CDR3 runs 16 residues. CDR1 LNHNV and CDR2 YYDKDF come from the germline V gene (reference sequence). The chain's CDR3 is CATSREAGTGANVLTF. As DNA, the CDR3 is TGTGCCACCAGCAGAGAAGCAGGGACTGGGGCCAACGTCCTGACTTTC.

This clone was picked up a small number of times. This chain uses TRBV3-1 (or the pseudogene TRBV3-2) with TRBJ2-1; maybe TRBD2 (6 bases). V was clipped by 1 base and J by 9 bases, with 13 bases between them. Germline loops: CDR1 LGHDT, CDR2 YNNKEL (reference sequence). This CDR3 is built from 14 residues. The CDR3 bases are TGTGCCAGCAGCCAAGTCGGAGGGCGTACTGAGCAGTTCTTC. Protein sequence: CASSQVGGRTEQFF.

The V gene is TRBV7-8, the J gene TRBJ1-1; 8 bases match TRBD1. With V trimmed by 2 bases and J by 6 bases, 8 bases remained unmatched. The CDR3 covers 15 residues. CDR1 is SGHVS, CDR2 FQNEAQ, per germline. The CDR3 region has the DNA TGTGCCAGCAGCTTATGGGGACAGGTCCCGGCTGAAGCTTTCTTT. Protein sequence: CASSLWGQVPAEAFF.

The chain employs TRBV9 and TRBJ1-4; 8 nucleotides agree with TRBD1. CDR1 and CDR2 from the germline V gene are SGDLS and YYNGEE. V trimming: 2 bases; J trimming: 3 bases; junction bases outside the gene matches: 0. This CDR3 is built from 14 residues. Here the CDR3 reads CASSVGQANEKLFF. The CDR3 bases are TGTGCCAGCAGCGTGGGACAGGCTAATGAAAAACTGTTTTTT.

To note about this clone: An end of the junction does not agree with germline; a read error may underlie this. The V gene is TRBV2, the J gene TRBJ2-5; 7 bases align to TRBD2. The CDR3 extends over 12 amino acids. Germline V gene data show CDR1 as SNHLY and CDR2 as FYNNEI. The CDR3 protein is CASNGGSHLRDF. DNA for the CDR3: TGTGCCAGCAATGGCGGGAGCCACCTTCGGGACTTC.

The chain has TRBV5-4 and TRBJ2-5; 14 bases are shared with TRBD2. The V gene's germline CDR1 is SGHNT and CDR2 YYREEE (reference sequence). The V and J ends lost 0 bases and 5 bases, in that order; junction bases with no gene match: 6. The CDR3 contains 17 residues. The CDR3 region has the DNA TGTGCCAGCAGCTTGGGTGGGACTAGCGGGAGCAGGGAGACCCAGTACTTC. This sequence encodes CASSLGGTSGSRETQYF. The full variable domain, its missing parts supplied by reference TRBV5-4 and TRBJ2-5, is ETGVTQSPTHLIKTRGQQVTLRCSSQSGHNTVSWYQQALGQGPQFIFQYYREEENGRGNFPPRFSGLQFPNYSSELNVNALELDDSALYLCASSLGGTSGSRETQYFGPGTRLLVL.

The chain employs TRBV6-5 and TRBJ1-6; 7 bases are a match to TRBD1. The CDR3 has 13 residues. Looked up from germline, CDR1 is MNHEY and CDR2 is SVGAGI. J gave up 5 bases and V 11 bases, and 6 bases lay outside the gene matches. For the CDR3, the DNA is TGTGCCGGCGGGACAGCAAATAATTCACCCCTCCACTTT. Its protein product is CAGGTANNSPLHF.

The genes are TRBV27 and TRBJ1-5; 7 bases map to TRBD1. The length of the CDR3 is 13 residues. Germline CDR1 reads MNHEY; CDR2 reads SMNVEV (reference sequence). The V gene end was trimmed by 4 bases and the J gene end by 7 bases; junction bases not matched to a gene: 4. CDR3 region: CASSSPGGQPQHF. The CDR3 DNA sequence: TGTGCCAGCAGTTCCCCAGGGGGACAGCCCCAGCATTTT.

The rearrangement joins TRBV11-3 to TRBJ2-1; 11 nucleotides agree with TRBD2. The ends lost 1 base at V and 6 bases at J; junction bases unmatched: 2. Germline CDR1 is SGHNT and CDR2 is YENEEA. The CDR3 has 15 amino acids. CDR3 nucleotide sequence: TGTGCCAGCAGCTTAGGCGGGACTAGCGGCAATGAGCAGTTCTTC. As protein: CASSLGGTSGNEQFF.

This clone has just one count. The chain links TRBV24-1 to TRBJ2-7; TRBD1 might be the D (6 bases). There are 15 residues in the CDR3. CDR1 and CDR2 from the germline V gene are KGHDR and SFDVKD. The ends were cut back, 10 bases at V and 4 bases at J, with 22 bases in the middle. CDR3 sequence reads: CATRAGERDRYEQYF. The CDR3 nucleotides are TGTGCCACACGAGCAGGGGAAAGGGATCGATACGAGCAGTACTTC.

The chain uses TRBV2 and TRBJ2-2; 7 nucleotides align to TRBD2. Germline V lookup: CDR1 SNHLY, CDR2 FYNNEI. After removal of 4 bases from V and 5 bases from J, the junction contained 10 bases not matched to a gene. The CDR3 runs 16 residues. The CDR3 sequence: CASSGWGGPGTGELFF. The CDR3 nucleotides read TGTGCCAGCAGTGGATGGGGAGGGCCTGGTACCGGGGAGCTGTTTTTT.

The rearrangement uses TRBV2 and TRBJ2-4; TRBD2 aligns across 8 bases. Losses at the gene ends were 3 bases for V and 9 bases for J; bases not matched to a gene: 7. The germline V gene encodes CDR1 SNHLY and CDR2 FYNNEI. The CDR3 is 14 residues long. The CDR3 DNA reads TGTGCCAGCAGTGAGTTAGGGACTAGTTCCATTCAGTACTTC. It is translated as CASSELGTSSIQYF. The whole variable domain, filled in from reference TRBV2 and TRBJ2-4, reads EPEVTQTPSHQVTQMGQEVILRCVPISNHLYFYWYRQILGQKVEFLVSFYNNEISEKSEIFDDQFSVERPDGSNFTLKIRSTKLEDSAMYFCASSELGTSSIQYFGAGTRLSVL.

The chain is built from TRBV5-5 and TRBJ1-1; TRBD1 matches at 8 bases. Per germline, CDR1 SGHKS and CDR2 YYEKEE (reference sequence). The CDR3 is 14 residues long. V lost 3 bases, J lost 4 bases, and 5 bases stayed unmatched. DNA of the CDR3: TGTGCCAGCAGCTCTCAAACAGGGGGCACTGAAGCTTTCTTT. Translation: CASSSQTGGTEAFF.

V is TRBV24-1 and J is TRBJ2-3, with 12 bases that match TRBD1. The germline V gene encodes CDR1 KGHDR and CDR2 SFDVKD. Losses at the gene ends were 3 bases for V and 5 bases for J; bases not matched to a gene: 5. This CDR3 is 16 amino acids long. DNA for the CDR3: TGTGCCACCAGTGATGCCGGGACAGGGGGCATAGATACGCAGTATTTT. It is translated as CATSDAGTGGIDTQYF.

This chain connects TRBV7-3 to TRBJ2-3; tentatively, D is TRBD2 (6 bases). The germline V gene encodes CDR1 SGHTA and CDR2 FQGTGA. This CDR3 spans 12 amino acids. V lost 4 bases, J lost 6 bases, and 8 bases lay in between. DNA for the CDR3: TGTGCCAGCAGCTCCGGGAGTGATACGCAGTATTTT. Protein sequence: CASSSGSDTQYF.

This chain connects TRBV7-9 to TRBJ1-2; D call uncertain. This CDR3 region has 13 residues. Germline V lookup: CDR1 SEHNR, CDR2 FQNEAQ (reference sequence). Trimming left V 2 bases short and J 8 bases short, with 12 bases between. The CDR3 DNA reads TGTGCCAGCAGCTTAAAAAGGAAGGGAGGCTACACCTTC. Protein sequence: CASSLKRKGGYTF.